This entry lists 4 T cell receptor beta chains sequenced from one sample in a study of blood T cell repertoires in COVID-19. Measured with immunoSEQ multiplex PCR; TCRdb has only the in-frame clones, and not every one. The sample holds about 290,000 clones, about nine tenths seen once. Sequenced input: PBMCs or T cells enriched from blood (not recorded which). Receptors were obtained from a woman in her forties who had recovered from COVID-19.

The chain links TRBV12-5 to TRBJ1-2; TRBD1 agrees at 7 bases. The CDR3 length is 16 residues. With 4 bases clipped from V and 4 bases from J, the junction kept 12 bases outside the gene matches. Germline lookup yields CDR1 LGHNT and CDR2 FRNRAP. CDR3: CASGSSYDTGVYGYTF. The DNA of the CDR3 is TGTGCTAGTGGTTCCAGCTACGATACAGGGGTCTATGGCTACACCTTC.

V gene TRBV3-1 (or the pseudogene TRBV3-2) combines with J gene TRBJ1-5; D is undetermined. Germline values: CDR1 LGHDT, CDR2 YNNKEL (reference sequence). V gave up 1 base and J gave up 3 bases, with 4 bases separating them. The CDR3 sequence is 13 residues long. DNA of the CDR3: TGTGCCAGCAGCCAAGCCCTCAATCAGCCCCAGCATTTT. This sequence encodes CASSQALNQPQHF.

The rearrangement links TRBV5-1 to TRBJ1-2; D gene ambiguous. Germline V gene sequence: CDR1 SGHRS, CDR2 YFSETQ. The ends were cut back, 0 bases at V and 2 bases at J, with 11 bases in the middle. This CDR3 comprises 15 residues. This CDR3 is CASSLAYGENYGYTF. CDR3 bases: TGCGCCAGCAGCTTGGCCTATGGAGAGAACTATGGCTACACCTTC.

The chain uses TRBV12-3 or TRBV12-4 and TRBJ1-6; D is possibly TRBD1 (6 bases). The V gene lost 7 bases and the J gene lost 7 bases, with 11 bases spanning the gap. This CDR3 has 13 amino acids. The CDR3 region has the DNA TGTGCCAGCAAGGGGGACGGAAATTCACCCCTCCACTTT. The encoded protein is CASKGDGNSPLHF.